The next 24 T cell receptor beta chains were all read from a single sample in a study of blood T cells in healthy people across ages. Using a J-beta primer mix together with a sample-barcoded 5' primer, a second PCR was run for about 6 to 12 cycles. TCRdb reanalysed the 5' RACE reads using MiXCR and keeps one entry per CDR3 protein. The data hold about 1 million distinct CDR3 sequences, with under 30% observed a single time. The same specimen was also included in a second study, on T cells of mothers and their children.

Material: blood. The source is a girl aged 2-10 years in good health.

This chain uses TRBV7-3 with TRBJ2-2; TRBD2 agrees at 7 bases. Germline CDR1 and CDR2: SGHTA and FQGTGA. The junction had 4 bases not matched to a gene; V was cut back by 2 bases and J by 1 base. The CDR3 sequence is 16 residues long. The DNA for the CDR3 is TGTGCCAGCAGCTTACCCCTAGCGGTGAACACCGGGGAGCTGTTTTTT. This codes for CASSLPLAVNTGELFF.

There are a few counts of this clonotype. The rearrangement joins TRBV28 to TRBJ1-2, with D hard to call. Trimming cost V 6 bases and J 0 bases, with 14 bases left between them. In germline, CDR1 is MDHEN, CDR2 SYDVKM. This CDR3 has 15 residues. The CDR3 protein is CASSLLEEANYGYTF. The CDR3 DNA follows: TGTGCCAGCAGCCTCTTGGAGGAAGCTAACTATGGCTACACCTTC.

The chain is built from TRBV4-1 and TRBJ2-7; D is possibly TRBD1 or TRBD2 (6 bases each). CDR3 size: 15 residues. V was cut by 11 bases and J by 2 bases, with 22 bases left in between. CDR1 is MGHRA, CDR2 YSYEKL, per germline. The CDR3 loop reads CASKPRGDTTYEQYF. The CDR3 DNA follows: TGCGCCTCCAAGCCAAGGGGGGATACCACCTACGAGCAGTACTTC.

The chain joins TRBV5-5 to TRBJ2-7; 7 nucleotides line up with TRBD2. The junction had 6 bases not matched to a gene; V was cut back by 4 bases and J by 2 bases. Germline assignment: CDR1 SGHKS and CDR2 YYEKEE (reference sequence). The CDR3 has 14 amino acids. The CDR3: CASSTEREPYEQYF. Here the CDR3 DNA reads TGTGCCAGCAGCACGGAGCGGGAACCCTACGAGCAGTACTTC.

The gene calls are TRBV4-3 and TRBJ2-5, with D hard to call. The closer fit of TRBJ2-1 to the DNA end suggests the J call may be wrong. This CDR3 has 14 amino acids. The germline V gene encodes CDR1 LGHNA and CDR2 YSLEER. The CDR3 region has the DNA TGCGCCAGCAGCCAGTTAGAATCTCAGTCCGAGCAGTTCTTC. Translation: CASSQLESQSEQFF.

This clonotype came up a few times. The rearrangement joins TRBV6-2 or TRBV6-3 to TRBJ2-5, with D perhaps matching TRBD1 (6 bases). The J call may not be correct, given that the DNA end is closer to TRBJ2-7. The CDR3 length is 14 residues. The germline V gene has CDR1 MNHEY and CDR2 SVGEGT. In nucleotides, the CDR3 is TGTGCCAGCACTCTGACAGGACTTTACTACGAGCAGTACTTC. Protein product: CASTLTGLYYEQYF.

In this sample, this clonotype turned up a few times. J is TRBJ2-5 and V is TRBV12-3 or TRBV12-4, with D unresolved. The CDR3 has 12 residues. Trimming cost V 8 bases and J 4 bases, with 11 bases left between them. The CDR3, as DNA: TGTGCCAGCGGGGATAGTGGAGAGACCCAGTACTTC. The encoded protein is CASGDSGETQYF.

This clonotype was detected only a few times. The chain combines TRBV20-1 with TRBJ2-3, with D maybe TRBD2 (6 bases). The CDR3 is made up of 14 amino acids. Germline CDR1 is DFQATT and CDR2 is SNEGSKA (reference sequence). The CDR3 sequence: CSHSGSGPRDTQYF. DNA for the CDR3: TGCAGCCACTCTGGTAGCGGTCCTCGGGATACGCAGTATTTT.

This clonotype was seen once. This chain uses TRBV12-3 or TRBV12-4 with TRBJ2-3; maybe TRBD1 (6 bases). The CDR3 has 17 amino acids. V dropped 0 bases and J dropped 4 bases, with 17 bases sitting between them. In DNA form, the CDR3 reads TGTGCCAGCAGTTTAGCGCGTGGGGGCCTAAACGCAGATACGCAGTATTTT. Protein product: CASSLARGGLNADTQYF.

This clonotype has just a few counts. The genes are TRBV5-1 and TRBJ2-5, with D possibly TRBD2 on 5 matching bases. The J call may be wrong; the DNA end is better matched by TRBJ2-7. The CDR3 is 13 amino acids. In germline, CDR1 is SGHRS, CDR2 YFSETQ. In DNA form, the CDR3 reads TGCGCCAGCAGTCCTAGCCTTCCCTACGAGCAGTACTTC. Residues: CASSPSLPYEQYF.

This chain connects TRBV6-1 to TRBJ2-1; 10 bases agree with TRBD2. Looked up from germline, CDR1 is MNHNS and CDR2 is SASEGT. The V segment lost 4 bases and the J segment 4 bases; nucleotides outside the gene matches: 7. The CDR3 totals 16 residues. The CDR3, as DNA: TGTGCCAGCAGTGGGACCGGGACTAGCGCTTACAATGAGCAGTTCTTC. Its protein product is CASSGTGTSAYNEQFF.

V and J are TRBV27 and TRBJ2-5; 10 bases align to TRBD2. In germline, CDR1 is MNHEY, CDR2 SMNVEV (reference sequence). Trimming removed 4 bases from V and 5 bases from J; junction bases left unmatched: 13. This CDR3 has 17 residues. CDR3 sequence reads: CASSSGAGGPMEETQYF. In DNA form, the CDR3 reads TGTGCCAGCAGTTCGGGAGCGGGGGGGCCAATGGAGGAGACCCAGTACTTC.

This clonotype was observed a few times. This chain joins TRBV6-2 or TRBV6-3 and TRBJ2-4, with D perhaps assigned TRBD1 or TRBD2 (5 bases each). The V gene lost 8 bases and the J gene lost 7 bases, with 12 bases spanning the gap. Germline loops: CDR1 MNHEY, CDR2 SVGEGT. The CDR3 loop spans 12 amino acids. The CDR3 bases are TGTGCCAGCGGACCAGGGACGAACATTCAGTACTTC. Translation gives CASGPGTNIQYF.

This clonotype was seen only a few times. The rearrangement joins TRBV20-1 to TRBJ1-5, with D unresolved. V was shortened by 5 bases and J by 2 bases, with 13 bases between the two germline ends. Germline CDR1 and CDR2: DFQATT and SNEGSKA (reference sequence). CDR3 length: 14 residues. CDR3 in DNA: TGCAGTGCTGTGGCTCCCGAGGGCAATCAGCCCCAGCATTTT. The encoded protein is CSAVAPEGNQPQHF.

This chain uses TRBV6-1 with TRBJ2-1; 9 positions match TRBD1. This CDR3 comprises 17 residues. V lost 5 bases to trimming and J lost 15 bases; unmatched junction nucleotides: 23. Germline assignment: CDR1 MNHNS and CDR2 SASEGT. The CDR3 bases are TGTGCCAGCAGTCCTACAGGCCCGGGACAGGGCAACACCCGTGCGTTCTTC. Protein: CASSPTGPGQGNTRAFF.

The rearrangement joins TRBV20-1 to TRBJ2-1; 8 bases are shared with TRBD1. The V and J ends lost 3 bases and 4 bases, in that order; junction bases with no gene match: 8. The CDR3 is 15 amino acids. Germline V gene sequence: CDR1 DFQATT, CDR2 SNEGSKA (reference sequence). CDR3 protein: CSASTGTGSYNEQFF. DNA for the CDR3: TGCAGTGCTAGCACCGGGACAGGATCGTACAATGAGCAGTTCTTC.

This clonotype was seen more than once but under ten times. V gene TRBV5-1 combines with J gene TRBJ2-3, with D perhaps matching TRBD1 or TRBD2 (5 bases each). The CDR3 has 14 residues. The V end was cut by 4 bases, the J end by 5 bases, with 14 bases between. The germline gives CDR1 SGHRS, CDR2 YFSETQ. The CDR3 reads CASSPAGGGDTQYF. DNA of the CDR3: TGCGCCAGCAGCCCCGCAGGTGGGGGAGATACGCAGTATTTT.

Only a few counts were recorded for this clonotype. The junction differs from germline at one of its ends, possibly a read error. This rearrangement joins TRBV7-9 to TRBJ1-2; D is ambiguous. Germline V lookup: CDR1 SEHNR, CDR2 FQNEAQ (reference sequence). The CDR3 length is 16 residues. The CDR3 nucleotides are TGTGCCAACAGCCCACTCCGGGTGTTGGCTAACTATGGCTACACCTTC. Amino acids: CANSPLRVLANYGYTF. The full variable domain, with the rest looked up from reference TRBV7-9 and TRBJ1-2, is DTGVSQNPRHKITKRGQNVTFRCDPISEHNRLYWYRQTLGQGPEFLTYFQNEAQLEKSRLLSDRFSAERPKGSFSTLEIQRTEQGDSAMYLCANSPLRVLANYGYTFGSGTRLTVV.

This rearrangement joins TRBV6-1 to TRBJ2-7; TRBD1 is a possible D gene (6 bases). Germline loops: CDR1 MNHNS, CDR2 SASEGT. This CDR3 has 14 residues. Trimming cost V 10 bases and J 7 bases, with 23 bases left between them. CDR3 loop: CATKGTPSLEEQYF. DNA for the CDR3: TGTGCCACCAAAGGGACACCCAGTTTGGAAGAGCAGTACTTC.

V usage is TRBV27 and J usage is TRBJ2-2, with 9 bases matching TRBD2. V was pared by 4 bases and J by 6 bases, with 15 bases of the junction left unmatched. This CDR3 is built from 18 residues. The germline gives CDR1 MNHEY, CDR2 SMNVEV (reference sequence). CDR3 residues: CASSSPLAGGPHAGELFF. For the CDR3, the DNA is TGTGCCAGCAGTTCTCCCCTCGCGGGGGGGCCGCACGCCGGGGAGCTGTTTTTT.

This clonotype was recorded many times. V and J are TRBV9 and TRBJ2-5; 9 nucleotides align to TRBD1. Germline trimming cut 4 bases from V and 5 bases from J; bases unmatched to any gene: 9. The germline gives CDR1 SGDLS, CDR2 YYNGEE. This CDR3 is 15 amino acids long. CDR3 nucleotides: TGTGCCAGCAGCCCTACCACAGGGGGCTATGAGACCCAGTACTTC. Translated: CASSPTTGGYETQYF.

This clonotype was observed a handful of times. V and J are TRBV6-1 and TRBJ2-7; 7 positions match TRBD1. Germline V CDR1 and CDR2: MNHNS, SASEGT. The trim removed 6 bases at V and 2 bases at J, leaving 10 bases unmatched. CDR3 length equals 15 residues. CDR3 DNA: TGTGCCAGCAGAGTCCTTGGGCAGGGGGCCTACGAGCAGTACTTC. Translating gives CASRVLGQGAYEQYF.

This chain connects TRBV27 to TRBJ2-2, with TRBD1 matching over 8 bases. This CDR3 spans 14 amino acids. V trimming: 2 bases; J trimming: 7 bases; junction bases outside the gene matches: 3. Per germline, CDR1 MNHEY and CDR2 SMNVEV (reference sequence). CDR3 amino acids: CASSLAGGYGELFF. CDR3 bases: TGTGCCAGCAGTTTAGCAGGGGGCTACGGGGAGCTGTTTTTT.

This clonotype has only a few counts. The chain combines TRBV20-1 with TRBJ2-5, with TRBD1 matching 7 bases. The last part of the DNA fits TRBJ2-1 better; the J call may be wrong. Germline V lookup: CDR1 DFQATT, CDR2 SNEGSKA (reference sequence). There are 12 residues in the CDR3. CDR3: CSALQGSSEQFF. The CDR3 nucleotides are TGCAGTGCTTTACAGGGGAGTAGTGAGCAGTTCTTC.